The T cell receptor (beta chain) described here comes from a study of T cells in Graves' hyperthyroidism and ophthalmopathy (dated by TCRdb to about 2019). In terms of the full investigation: Peripheral blood was sampled at the time of initial diagnosis, prior to any treatment. To identify distinguishing TCR V-J signatures, a discovery cohort of 90 to 100 patients was used, comprising 43 with Graves' ophthalmopathy and about 59 with stable Graves' hyperthyroidism. Prospective prediction of ophthalmopathy was tested in an independent validation cohort of some 20 hyperthyroidism patients and 15 to 17 patients who later progressed to ophthalmopathy. For training and testing, the approximately 97 patients in the discovery cohort were randomly divided in a 7:3 ratio. In addition, the study compared T-cell repertoires in thyroid tissue and in blood from several Graves' hyperthyroidism patients. Following sampling, methimazole starting at 30 mg daily was given to hyperthyroidism patients, and high-dose intravenous methylprednisolone was given to ophthalmopathy patients. The paper reports TCR Vbeta CDR3 sequencing of more than 120 peripheral blood samples: fewer than 50 ophthalmopathy, under 80 hyperthyroidism and around 17 progressor patients.

The paper as a whole reports these results and caveats: In validation, progression to ophthalmopathy was predicted by the model with 70.59% sensitivity and approximately 78% specificity, a median of around 5.9 months before onset. Blood samples also contained most of the expanded thyroid clonotypes (frequency above 0.001), which suggests that blood repertoires may reflect thyroid immune responses. A 13 V-J signature model separated ophthalmopathy from stable hyperthyroidism, with about 90% sensitivity and 81% to 83% specificity in cross-validation and 80%/75% in testing. Sample size was not statistically predetermined, and investigators were not blinded to group allocation.

The TCR beta CDR3 regions were amplified from RNA transcripts. The TCR CDR3 was subjected to a first round of RT-PCR using the HTBI primer set and the Qiagen OneStep RT-PCR kit. Libraries were constructed in a second round of multiplex PCR, after which size selection and purification were performed. Paired-end sequencing of the libraries was performed with 100 bp reads on an Illumina HiSeq2000. In the authors' own workflow: Raw data were processed with SOAPnuke, discarding reads with adapters, uncalled bases, mean Phred below 15, or no exact constant-primer or identifier match. COPE v1.2.5 was used to merge the high-quality paired reads, and each unique nucleotide sequence was defined as a clonotype. MiTCR v1.1 was used to align clonotypes to the IMGT TRBV, TRBD and TRBJ reference segments. Only V-J combinations with frequency above 0.0001, covering about 99% of repertoires, were analysed. The TCS score was defined as the ratio of F50 (clonal expansion) to E x V (chaos), calculated using BLOSUM62-based TCRdist between CDR3 peptides within each V-J. Welch's t-statistics and random forest reduced around 520 V-J features to about 12, which were used in a naive Bayes classifier (R e1071). TCRdb reran the public reads through fastp at Q25 and MiXCR, keeping productive beta chains. Each CDR3 protein gets just one entry, which takes the most common genes and DNA from the rows behind it. The V and J calls were determined by TCRdb, not by the authors. The sample contains a few hundred thousand distinct CDR3 sequences, about 17% of them found a single time. The ten largest clones take up around 52% of the sample.

Turning to this clonotype: This receptor's antigen is unknown. No per-base quality is available; no much larger clone lies one base away.

Graves' hyperthyroidism was defined as stable when no progression to ophthalmopathy occurred over 18 months of follow-up. Hyperthyroidism patients were aged 18 to 65 years and newly diagnosed, with disease duration of less than 2 months. Any patient with an uncontrolled infection, another autoimmune disease, pregnancy or lactation was excluded. Diagnoses were based on clinical symptoms, serum thyroxine and TRAb, thyroid ultrasound and orbital computed tomography. PBMCs were isolated from more than 8 ml of fresh peripheral blood by Ficoll-Paque density gradient centrifugation. Total RNA was extracted using Trizol reagent, and RNA quality was assessed on an Agilent 2100 Bioanalyzer. This receptor was identified in a woman between 45 and 65 years old with Graves' hyperthyroidism. The specimen sequenced was blood.

The CDR3 region reads CASSLQEANQPQHF. The bases read TGTGCCAGCAGCTTGCAGGAGGCGAATCAGCCCCAGCATTTT. The chain uses TRBV11-3 and TRBJ1-5; the D gene is unclear. CDR1 and CDR2 were assigned from the germline V gene as SGHNT and YENEEA. The CDR3 covers 14 residues, taking in both the cysteine and the phenylalanine. CDR3 DNA is the only sequence kept; it has 42 bases, read in frame from the first base. At the junction V is shortened by 3 bases and J by 4 bases, with 10 bases in between.